This T cell receptor beta chain is drawn from a study of T cell responses to AZD1222 COVID-19 vaccine. Study details: Pooling was applied to second doses at about 4 or about 12 weeks. Broader study findings: Without day 14 samples, only post-peak T cell repertoires were studied.

Data came from immunoSEQ multiplex PCR; TCRdb stores just in-frame clones and leaves some out. There are around 200,000 clones in the sample; approximately 86% occur only once, and roughly 0.5% lies in the top ten. Notes on this clone: The antigen is not known.

The clonotype originates from an adult in good health. The sequencing used peripheral blood, collected on day 0 of AZD1222 vaccination.

The CDR3 coding sequence is TGTGCCAGCAGCTTAGGGGACGGGACCTATTACGAGCAGTACTTC. Its translation is CASSLGDGTYYEQYF. The V gene is TRBV11-3, the J gene TRBJ2-7, with D perhaps TRBD1 or TRBD2 (5 bases each). The CDR3 is 15 amino acids. V was shortened by 1 base and J by 4 bases, with 14 bases between the two germline ends. The germline gives CDR1 SGHNT, CDR2 YENEEA. Together with reference TRBV11-3 and TRBJ2-7, the CDR3 gives the full variable domain: EAGVVQSPRYKIIEKKQPVAFWCNPISGHNTLYWYLQNLGQGPELLIRYENEEAVDDSQLPKDRFSAERLKGVDSTLKIQPAELGDSAVYLCASSLGDGTYYEQYFGPGTRLTVT.